These 25 T cell receptor beta chains came from one sample sequenced in a study of control samples from healthy donors and cancer patients. Some clones are missing from TCRdb's copy, which holds only in-frame ones; the method was immunoSEQ multiplex PCR. Counted here are 150,000 to 200,000 clones, roughly 95% occurring once; the ten biggest clones make up approximately 1%. Sequenced: blood. The receptor set was obtained from a woman aged 30 to 39 in good health.

The chain carries TRBV10-2 and TRBJ2-3; D remains ambiguous. Between the trimmed V and J ends, which lost 4 bases and 3 bases, there was a span of 5 bases. Germline lookup yields CDR1 WSHSY and CDR2 SAAADI. The CDR3 is 12 amino acids. CDR3 region: CASSGKTDTQYF. In nucleotides, the CDR3 is TGCGCCAGCAGTGGTAAAACAGATACGCAGTATTTT.

The chain combines TRBV30 with TRBJ1-4; TRBD1 might be the D (6 bases). This CDR3 is 14 amino acids long. V was cut by 2 bases and J by 8 bases, with 15 bases left in between. Germline V CDR1 and CDR2: GTSNPN, SVGIG (reference sequence). The CDR3 sequence: CAWSMVRGGEKLFF. The DNA of the CDR3 is TGTGCCTGGAGTATGGTCAGGGGTGGAGAAAAACTGTTTTTT.

The chain couples TRBV28 to TRBJ1-5; 7 bases line up with TRBD1. J was trimmed by 3 bases and V by 8 bases; bases with no gene match: 7. The CDR3 covers 14 residues. CDR1 and CDR2 from the germline V gene are MDHEN and SYDVKM. The CDR3 loop reads CASSQGGANQPQHF. CDR3 DNA: TGTGCCAGCTCCCAGGGGGGGGCCAATCAGCCCCAGCATTTT.

The chain uses TRBV6-2 or TRBV6-3 and TRBJ1-4; unclear D gene. Trimming took 5 bases from V and 7 from J, leaving 5 bases between them. Germline values: CDR1 MNHEY, CDR2 SVGEGT. The CDR3 spans 11 residues. CDR3 in DNA: TGTGCCAGCAGTAATCGTGAAAAACTGTTTTTT. Protein sequence: CASSNREKLFF.

The chain carries TRBV5-1 and TRBJ2-5; 8 bases are a match to TRBD1. The CDR3 consists of 14 residues. V lost 2 bases to trimming and J lost 4 bases; unmatched junction nucleotides: 4. CDR1 and CDR2 (germline): SGHRS, YFSETQ. The CDR3 loop is CASSFFGQGETQYF. The CDR3 region has the DNA TGCGCCAGCAGCTTTTTCGGACAGGGAGAGACCCAGTACTTC. Filled out from reference TRBV5-1 and TRBJ2-5, the complete variable domain reads KAGVTQTPRYLIKTRGQQVTLSCSPISGHRSVSWYQQTPGQGLQFLFEYFSETQRNKGNFPGRFSGRQFSNSRSEMNVSTLELGDSALYLCASSFFGQGETQYFGPGTRLLVL.

V is TRBV5-4 and J is TRBJ1-4, with 8 nucleotides matching TRBD1. Germline V gene lookup returns CDR1 SGHNT and CDR2 YYREEE (reference sequence). This CDR3 spans 14 amino acids. Trimming at V came to 0 bases and at J to 7 bases, leaving 2 bases not matched to a gene. This CDR3 is CASSLVGQGEKLFF. The DNA for the CDR3 is TGTGCCAGCAGCTTGGTCGGACAGGGTGAAAAACTGTTTTTT.

The chain carries TRBV4-1 and TRBJ2-1; the match to TRBD2 covers 11 bases. CDR3 length: 16 amino acids. The junction had 6 bases not matched to a gene; V was cut back by 0 bases and J by 8 bases. Per germline, CDR1 MGHRA and CDR2 YSYEKL. CDR3 amino acids: CASSQEVAGGLDEQFF. In DNA, the CDR3 is TGCGCCAGCAGCCAAGAAGTAGCGGGGGGGCTTGATGAGCAGTTCTTC.

This clone has a single count. The J gene is TRBJ2-2, the V gene TRBV30, with TRBD2 matching over 7 bases. V shed 0 bases and J 0 bases; nucleotides not matched to a gene: 7. Germline V CDR1 and CDR2: GTSNPN, SVGIG (reference sequence). The CDR3 runs to 17 residues. The CDR3 bases are TGTGCCTGGAGTGTACTTGCCAGCGGGGCGAACACCGGGGAGCTGTTTTTT. Protein product: CAWSVLASGANTGELFF.

The J gene is TRBJ2-2, the V gene TRBV7-3; D might be TRBD1 or TRBD2, each matching 5 bases. V was pared by 5 bases and J by 0 bases, with 7 bases between. Germline V gives CDR1 SGHTA, CDR2 FQGTGA. The CDR3 covers 14 residues. The CDR3 nucleotides are TGTGCCAGCAGCCCGGGGCCGAACACCGGGGAGCTGTTTTTT. Protein sequence: CASSPGPNTGELFF.

The chain has TRBV2 and TRBJ2-3; 8 nucleotides align to TRBD2. CDR3 length equals 14 residues. V lost 8 bases and J lost 1; bases outside the gene matches: 5. Per germline, CDR1 SNHLY and CDR2 FYNNEI. In DNA, the CDR3 is TGTGCCAGCTCCCCTAGCGGGCGCACAGATACGCAGTATTTT. It specifies CASSPSGRTDTQYF.

The chain links TRBV11-3 to TRBJ2-3; D might be TRBD1 or TRBD2, each matching 5 bases. Germline CDR1 and CDR2: SGHNT and YENEEA. Trimming stripped 5 bases from V and 0 bases from J, with 9 bases between. This CDR3 has 14 amino acids. CDR3 region: CASSAGTSTDTQYF. In nucleotides, the CDR3 is TGTGCCAGCAGCGCCGGGACGAGCACAGATACGCAGTATTTT.

This rearrangement joins TRBV14 to TRBJ1-2; no clear D gene. V gave up 5 bases and J gave up 8 bases, with 12 bases separating them. From germline, CDR1 is SGHDN and CDR2 FVKESK. The CDR3 consists of 12 residues. CDR3 loop: CASSSGVGGYTF. As DNA, the CDR3 is TGTGCCAGCAGCTCGGGAGTGGGCGGCTACACCTTC.

The sample holds one count of this clone. The chain is built from TRBV19 and TRBJ1-4; 9 nucleotides agree with TRBD1. The J segment lost 8 bases and the V segment lost 3 bases, leaving 10 bases of the junction unmatched. The CDR3 contains 16 residues. Germline CDR1 is LNHDA and CDR2 is SQIVND (reference sequence). CDR3 nucleotide sequence: TGTGCCAGTAGTATCGGACAGGGGACCTCTGGGGAAAAACTGTTTTTT. Translation: CASSIGQGTSGEKLFF.

This chain's CDR3 is CASSLTQYQETQYF. CDR3 coding DNA: TGTGCCAGCAGTCTTACTCAGTACCAAGAGACCCAGTACTTC. V gene TRBV3-1 (or the pseudogene TRBV3-2) combines with J gene TRBJ2-5; D call uncertain. V dropped 6 bases and J dropped 0 bases, with 11 bases sitting between them. The CDR3 extends over 14 amino acids. Per the germline V gene, CDR1 is LGHDT and CDR2 is YNNKEL (reference sequence).

The chain has TRBV19 and TRBJ1-1, with D perhaps matching TRBD1 (5 bases). Trimming cost V 7 bases and J 0 bases, with 15 bases left between them. In germline, CDR1 is LNHDA, CDR2 SQIVND (reference sequence). CDR3 length equals 15 residues. CDR3 in DNA: TGTGCCAGTATGGTGTTGGGGACTATGAACACTGAAGCTTTCTTT. This encodes CASMVLGTMNTEAFF.

The J gene is TRBJ1-5, the V gene TRBV9, with D perhaps matching TRBD1 (5 bases). The V end was cut by 4 bases, the J end by 6 bases, with 17 bases between. Germline-derived CDR1 and CDR2 are SGDLS and YYNGEE. CDR3 length: 15 amino acids. The CDR3 bases are TGTGCCAGCAGCCCCGGACATTCATGGGGTCAGCCCCAGCATTTT. Protein product: CASSPGHSWGQPQHF.

The chain employs TRBV19 and TRBJ2-1, with 10 bases fitting TRBD1. CDR1 is LNHDA and CDR2 is SQIVND in the germline V gene (reference sequence). Trimming removed 4 bases from V and 9 bases from J; junction bases left unmatched: 12. This CDR3 has 16 residues. The CDR3 DNA reads as TGTGCCAGTAGTACTTTCTCGGGACAGGGGTACTTTGAGCAGTTCTTC. It translates to CASSTFSGQGYFEQFF.

CDR3: CASSQAEGRTDTQYF. Here the CDR3 DNA reads TGTGCCAGCAGCCAAGCTGAGGGACGCACAGATACGCAGTATTTT. The chain joins TRBV3-1 (or the pseudogene TRBV3-2) to TRBJ2-3; D is perhaps TRBD1 or TRBD2 (5 bases each). The V gene lost 1 base and the J gene lost 1 base, with 9 bases spanning the gap. Germline values: CDR1 LGHDT, CDR2 YNNKEL (reference sequence). The CDR3 consists of 15 residues.

This clone was seen more than once but under ten times. The chain joins TRBV3-1 (or the pseudogene TRBV3-2) to TRBJ1-5; TRBD1 might be the D (5 bases). Germline lookup yields CDR1 LGHDT and CDR2 YNNKEL (reference sequence). Trimming shortened V by 3 bases and J by 5 bases, and 8 bases separated the two germline ends. The CDR3 is 13 residues long. The CDR3 region has the DNA TGTGCCAGCAGCCACCTCAGGGATCAGCCCCAGCATTTT. It yields the protein CASSHLRDQPQHF.

The V gene is TRBV23-1, the J gene TRBJ2-7; 8 nucleotides line up with TRBD1. TRBV23-1 is an ORF, and what it does is uncertain. V lost 10 bases to trimming and J lost 0 bases; unmatched junction nucleotides: 8. The CDR3 has 14 amino acids. CDR3 region: CANGTGESSYEQYF. DNA for the CDR3: TGCGCCAACGGGACAGGCGAGAGCTCCTACGAGCAGTACTTC.

The rearrangement uses TRBV5-1 and TRBJ2-2; tentatively, D is TRBD2 (5 bases). The germline gives CDR1 SGHRS, CDR2 YFSETQ. This CDR3 contains 12 residues. Trimming shortened V by 6 bases and J by 7 bases, and 10 bases separated the two germline ends. The CDR3 sequence is CASKGEGGELFF. The CDR3 DNA reads TGCGCCAGCAAGGGAGAGGGCGGGGAGCTGTTTTTT.

This chain joins TRBV6-5 and TRBJ2-7; D may be TRBD2 (5 bases). CDR3 length: 13 residues. The V and J ends lost 6 bases and 3 bases respectively, with 12 bases between them. The germline gives CDR1 MNHEY, CDR2 SVGAGI. The CDR3 reads CASRHSVSYEQYF. CDR3 bases: TGTGCCAGCAGACATAGCGTCAGCTACGAGCAGTACTTC.

The chain uses TRBV28 and TRBJ1-1; D remains ambiguous. Trimming shortened V by 1 base and J by 10 bases, and 10 bases separated the two germline ends. The CDR3 loop spans 12 amino acids. Germline V gives CDR1 MDHEN, CDR2 SYDVKM. CDR3 amino acids: CASSLSRFRAFF. In nucleotides, the CDR3 is TGTGCCAGCAGTTTATCTAGGTTTCGAGCTTTCTTT.

This rearrangement joins TRBV18 to TRBJ1-1; 7 bases map to TRBD1. The V and J ends lost 4 bases and 3 bases, in that order; junction bases with no gene match: 2. Germline values: CDR1 KGHSH, CDR2 LQKENI. This CDR3 spans 13 amino acids. Written as DNA, the CDR3 is TGTGCCAGCTCACTCGGACAGGACACTGAAGCTTTCTTT. Amino acid sequence: CASSLGQDTEAFF.

This rearrangement joins TRBV5-4 to TRBJ1-5; a possible D gene is TRBD1 (5 bases). This CDR3 contains 14 residues. Looked up from germline, CDR1 is SGHNT and CDR2 is YYREEE (reference sequence). The germline V and J ends were trimmed by 0 bases and 2 bases, with 6 bases remaining between them. This CDR3 reads CASSLGGGNQPQHF. The CDR3 coding sequence is TGTGCCAGCAGCTTGGGAGGGGGCAATCAGCCCCAGCATTTT.